This entry lists 20 T cell receptor beta chains sequenced from one sample in a study of CD8+ T cells in alopecia areata. In each case, RNA was isolated and then reverse transcribed into cDNA as the sequencing template. Measured with immunoSEQ multiplex PCR; TCRdb has only the in-frame clones, and not every one. The table has 190,000 or so clones, 55% to 70% seen once. Treatment: oral pan-JAK inhibitor, 5-10 mg twice daily. Sequencing used CD4+ T cells sorted from blood, obtained at week 24, from a patient treated with tofacitinib. These receptor sequences come from a human donor with alopecia areata.

This rearrangement joins TRBV6-6 to TRBJ2-2; D ambiguous. Per germline, CDR1 MNHNY and CDR2 SVGAGI (reference sequence). The CDR3 is 14 residues long. V gave up 2 bases and J gave up 3 bases, with 7 bases separating them. The CDR3 protein is CASSYGEDTGELFF. As DNA, the CDR3 is TGTGCCAGCAGTTACGGGGAAGACACCGGGGAGCTGTTTTTT.

In its sample, this clone was seen once. V gene TRBV30 combines with J gene TRBJ1-3; D unresolved. Germline CDR1 and CDR2: GTSNPN and SVGIG (reference sequence). V gave up 3 bases and J gave up 0 bases, with 9 bases separating them. The CDR3 is 14 residues long. The CDR3 spells CAWSGESSGNTIYF. In DNA form, the CDR3 reads TGTGCCTGGAGCGGGGAAAGCTCTGGAAACACCATATATTTT. The entire variable domain, with the rest obtained from reference TRBV30 and TRBJ1-3, is as follows: SQTIHQWPATLVQPVGSPLSLECTVEGTSNPNLYWYRQAAGRGLQLLFYSVGIGQISSEVPQNLSASRPQDRQFILSSKKLLLSDSGFYLCAWSGESSGNTIYFGEGSWLTVV.

This clone was picked up a small number of times. The CDR3 reads CSVLTANYGYTF. As DNA, the CDR3 is TGCAGCGTTCTGACAGCGAACTATGGCTACACCTTC. V and J are TRBV29-1 and TRBJ1-2, with D maybe TRBD1 (5 bases). This CDR3 spans 12 amino acids. V was trimmed by 5 bases and J by 2 bases, leaving 9 bases between them. Germline V CDR1 and CDR2: SQVTM, ANQGSEA. The whole variable domain, remainder taken from reference TRBV29-1 and TRBJ1-2, is SAVISQKPSRDICQRGTSLTIQCQVDSQVTMMFWYRQQPGQSLTLIATANQGSEATYESGFVIDKFPISRPNLTFSTLTVSNMSPEDSSIYLCSVLTANYGYTFGSGTRLTVV.

The rearrangement links TRBV7-9 to TRBJ2-3; no clear D gene. Germline CDR1 and CDR2: SEHNR and FQNEAQ (reference sequence). The V and J ends lost 5 bases and 0 bases respectively, with 9 bases between them. The length of the CDR3 is 14 residues. The chain's CDR3 is CASSPTLSTDTQYF. Written as DNA, the CDR3 is TGTGCCAGCAGCCCTACCCTGAGCACAGATACGCAGTATTTT.

The chain recombines TRBV6-1 with TRBJ1-1, with D perhaps TRBD1 (5 bases). The CDR3 consists of 14 residues. Germline values: CDR1 MNHNS, CDR2 SASEGT. Trimming pared 2 bases from V and 1 base from J, leaving 8 bases between. CDR3 amino acids: CASSELGGNTEAFF. In nucleotides, the CDR3 is TGTGCCAGCAGTGAATTGGGGGGGAACACTGAAGCTTTCTTT.

This clone was picked up a small number of times. The chain uses TRBV5-1 and TRBJ1-1, with D unclear. This CDR3 has 17 amino acids. In germline, CDR1 is SGHRS, CDR2 YFSETQ. V lost 1 base and J lost 2, with 18 bases in between. CDR3 amino acids: CASSLMGQSTFNTEAFF. In DNA form, the CDR3 reads TGCGCCAGCAGCTTGATGGGTCAATCAACTTTCAACACTGAAGCTTTCTTT. Full variable domain (missing parts from reference TRBV5-1 and TRBJ1-1): KAGVTQTPRYLIKTRGQQVTLSCSPISGHRSVSWYQQTPGQGLQFLFEYFSETQRNKGNFPGRFSGRQFSNSRSEMNVSTLELGDSALYLCASSLMGQSTFNTEAFFGQGTRLTVV.

The genes are TRBV29-1 and TRBJ2-7; TRBD1 aligns across 11 bases. Per the germline V gene, CDR1 is SQVTM and CDR2 is ANQGSEA. Trimming at V came to 7 bases and at J to 7 bases, leaving 6 bases not matched to a gene. This CDR3 comprises 12 residues. CDR3 DNA: TGCAGCGCATGGGGACAGGGGGTAGAGCAGTACTTC. Protein: CSAWGQGVEQYF.

In its sample, this clone was seen a few times. The CDR3 spells CSATEQGETQYF. The CDR3 region has the DNA TGCAGCGCAACCGAGCAGGGAGAGACCCAGTACTTC. V is TRBV29-1 and J is TRBJ2-5; D possibly corresponds to TRBD1 (5 bases). Trimming took 7 bases from V and 4 from J, leaving 13 bases between them. CDR3 length equals 12 residues. Germline CDR1 is SQVTM and CDR2 is ANQGSEA.

This chain's CDR3 is CAISAGRGDTDTQYF. The DNA for the CDR3 is TGTGCCATCAGTGCTGGGCGGGGAGACACAGATACGCAGTATTTT. The rearrangement links TRBV10-3 to TRBJ2-3; possible D gene TRBD2, 6 bases. This CDR3 contains 15 residues. The V gene lost 4 bases and the J gene lost 2 bases, with 13 bases spanning the gap. CDR1 ENHRY and CDR2 SYGVKD come from the germline V gene.

This clone was seen only a few times. The CDR3 DNA sequence: TGTGCCAGCAGTTCGTCGGAGCACCATTTCTTC. This encodes CASSSSEHHFF. This chain uses TRBV28 with TRBJ2-1; D is unresolved. Germline assignment: CDR1 MDHEN and CDR2 SYDVKM. The CDR3 extends over 11 amino acids. V was clipped by 4 bases and J by 16 bases, with 14 bases between them.

This clone was seen a few times. The chain employs TRBV7-9 and TRBJ1-5; D is perhaps TRBD1 (6 bases). Germline V lookup: CDR1 SEHNR, CDR2 FQNEAQ (reference sequence). The CDR3 is 19 residues long. Deletions cut 3 bases from V and 0 bases from J, with 21 bases between. The CDR3 nucleotides are TGTGCCAGCAGCTTGGGGGGCAGGCGAGACCAATATAGCAATCAGCCCCAGCATTTT. This sequence encodes CASSLGGRRDQYSNQPQHF.

This chain links TRBV4-1 with TRBJ1-4; no definite D call. Germline lookup yields CDR1 MGHRA and CDR2 YSYEKL. The CDR3 is 15 residues long. V was shortened by 1 base and J by 5 bases, with 11 bases between the two germline ends. The CDR3 here is CASSQGESLNEKLFF. For the CDR3, the DNA is TGCGCCAGCAGCCAAGGGGAGTCGTTAAATGAAAAACTGTTTTTT.

This clone has only one observation. V usage is TRBV4-2 and J usage is TRBJ2-5, with 12 bases identical to TRBD2. V gave up 4 bases and J gave up 5 bases; unmatched junction bases: 11. Per germline, CDR1 LGHNA and CDR2 YNFKEQ. The CDR3 consists of 17 residues. The DNA of the CDR3 is TGTGCCAGCAGCCCTAAATCTAGCGGGGGGGCCGGGGAGACCCAGTACTTC. Translated: CASSPKSSGGAGETQYF.

This clone was seen a handful of times. The chain recombines TRBV6-1 with TRBJ1-5; TRBD1 matches at 7 bases. The CDR3 extends over 16 amino acids. CDR1 is MNHNS, CDR2 SASEGT, per germline. V gave up 4 bases and J gave up 2 bases; unmatched junction bases: 8. The CDR3 DNA sequence: TGTGCCAGCAGTGTCCCAGGGGGGGCTGGCAATCAGCCCCAGCATTTT. It specifies CASSVPGGAGNQPQHF.

The chain uses TRBV7-3 and TRBJ2-3; possible D gene TRBD1, 5 bases. This CDR3 has 12 residues. Germline V gene lookup returns CDR1 SGHTA and CDR2 FQGTGA. Deletions cut 5 bases from V and 7 bases from J, with 10 bases between. CDR3 nucleotides: TGTGCCAGCAGCCCTGGGGCTAATACGCAGTATTTT. The encoded protein is CASSPGANTQYF. The full variable domain, completed using reference TRBV7-3 and TRBJ2-3, is GAGVSQTPSNKVTEKGKYVELRCDPISGHTALYWYRQSLGQGPEFLIYFQGTGAADDSGLPNDRFFAVRPEGSVSTLKIQRTERGDSAVYLCASSPGANTQYFGPGTRLTVL.

This clone appeared many times. The chain combines TRBV7-8 with TRBJ2-7, with D maybe TRBD1 (6 bases). V was pared by 5 bases and J by 3 bases, with 11 bases between. The CDR3 sequence is 13 residues long. The germline V gene encodes CDR1 SGHVS and CDR2 FQNEAQ. This CDR3 reads CASSQTGGYEQYF. The CDR3 nucleotides read TGTGCCAGCAGCCAGACAGGTGGCTACGAGCAGTACTTC.

Remarks on this clone: Other DNA sequences within the sample encode an identical CDR3. The V call is TRBV7-9, the J call TRBJ2-7; D is ambiguous. Trimming removed 3 bases at V and 4 bases at J, with 7 bases between. The CDR3 covers 12 residues. CDR1 and CDR2 (germline): SEHNR, FQNEAQ (reference sequence). The CDR3 DNA is TGTGCCAGCAGCTTTTCGGGTTACGAGCAGTACTTC. It codes for CASSFSGYEQYF.

This chain links TRBV30 with TRBJ2-1, with 10 positions matching TRBD2. The CDR3 length is 20 residues. Germline-derived CDR1 and CDR2 are GTSNPN and SVGIG (reference sequence). Trimming took 4 bases from V and 1 from J; bases not matched to a gene: 19. The CDR3 spells CAWKITQASGSTESYNEQFF. CDR3 nucleotide sequence: TGTGCCTGGAAAATAACCCAGGCTAGCGGGAGTACCGAGTCCTACAATGAGCAGTTCTTC. The entire variable domain, with the rest obtained from reference TRBV30 and TRBJ2-1, is as follows: SQTIHQWPATLVQPVGSPLSLECTVEGTSNPNLYWYRQAAGRGLQLLFYSVGIGQISSEVPQNLSASRPQDRQFILSSKKLLLSDSGFYLCAWKITQASGSTESYNEQFFGPGTRLTVL.

The rearrangement joins TRBV27 to TRBJ1-4; D ambiguous. Trimming cost V 6 bases and J 6 bases, with 14 bases left between them. The CDR3 has 14 residues. The germline V gene has CDR1 MNHEY and CDR2 SMNVEV (reference sequence). CDR3 coding DNA: TGTGCCAGCAGCCAAACGCGGTCCCATGAAAAACTGTTTTTT. This translates into CASSQTRSHEKLFF.

V gene TRBV4-1 combines with J gene TRBJ2-4; D may be TRBD2 (6 bases). Trimming shortened V by 0 bases and J by 6 bases, and 18 bases separated the two germline ends. The CDR3 has 17 residues. From germline, CDR1 is MGHRA and CDR2 YSYEKL. In nucleotides, the CDR3 is TGCGCCAGCAGCCAAGACTTATCGACGGGAGCGGGAAACATTCAGTACTTC. Translating gives CASSQDLSTGAGNIQYF.